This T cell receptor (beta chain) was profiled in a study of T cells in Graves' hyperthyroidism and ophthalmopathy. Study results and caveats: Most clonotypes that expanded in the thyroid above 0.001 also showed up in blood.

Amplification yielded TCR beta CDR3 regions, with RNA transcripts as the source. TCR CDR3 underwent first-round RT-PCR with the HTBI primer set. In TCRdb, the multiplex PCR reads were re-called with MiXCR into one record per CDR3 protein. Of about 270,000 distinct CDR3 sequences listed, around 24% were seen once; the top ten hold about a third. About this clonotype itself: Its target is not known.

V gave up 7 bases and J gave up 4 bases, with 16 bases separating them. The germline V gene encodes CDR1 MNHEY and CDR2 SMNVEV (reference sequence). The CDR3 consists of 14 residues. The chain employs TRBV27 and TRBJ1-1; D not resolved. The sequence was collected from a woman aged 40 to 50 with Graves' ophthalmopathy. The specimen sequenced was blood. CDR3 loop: CASTNLGTFTEAFF. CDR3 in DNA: TGTGCCAGCACCAATTTAGGTACATTCACTGAAGCTTTCTTT.